This TCR beta chain was sequenced for a study of molecular identifiers for immune sequencing clone quantification. Per the germline V gene, CDR1 is SEHNR and CDR2 is FQNEAQ (reference sequence). V shed 1 base and J shed 1 base, with 10 bases lying between them. CDR3 size: 16 residues. As to this clonotype: Its matching antigen is unknown.

Study-wide findings and caveats: Clones with over 20 RNA copies captured over 98% of effector molecules but under 1% of naive ones.

Previously described methods and listed TCR primers were employed for the bulk TCR libraries. TCRdb redid the calling of the PCR reads with MiXCR, one entry per CDR3 protein. The sample contains roughly 40,000 distinct CDR3 sequences, 24% of which appear only once. Input material: naive CD8+ T cells from blood, with Jurkat cell RNA spiked in. The sample's subset: FACS-sorted CD8+CD4-CCR7+CD45RA+ naive T cells. The clonotype was recovered from a human donor in good health. Some libraries in this study had Jurkat cell RNA spiked in. The chain combines TRBV7-9 with TRBJ2-2; possible D gene TRBD1, 5 bases. This CDR3 is CASSLDPRENTGELFF. The CDR3, as DNA: TGTGCCAGCAGCTTAGATCCCAGGGAGAACACCGGGGAGCTGTTTTTT.